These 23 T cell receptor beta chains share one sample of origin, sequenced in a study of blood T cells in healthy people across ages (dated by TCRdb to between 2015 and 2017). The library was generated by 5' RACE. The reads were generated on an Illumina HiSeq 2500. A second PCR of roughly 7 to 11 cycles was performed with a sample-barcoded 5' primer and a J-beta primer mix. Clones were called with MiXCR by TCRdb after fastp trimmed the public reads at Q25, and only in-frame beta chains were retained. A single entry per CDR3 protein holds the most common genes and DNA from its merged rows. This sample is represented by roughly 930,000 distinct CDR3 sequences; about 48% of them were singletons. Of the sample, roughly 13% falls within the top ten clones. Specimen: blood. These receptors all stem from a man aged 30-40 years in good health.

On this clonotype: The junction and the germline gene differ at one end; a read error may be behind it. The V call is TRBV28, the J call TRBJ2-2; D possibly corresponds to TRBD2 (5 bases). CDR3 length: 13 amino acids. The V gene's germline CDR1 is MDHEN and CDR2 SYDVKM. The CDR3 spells CTSKTTYTGELFF. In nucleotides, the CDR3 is TGTACCAGCAAGACTACTTACACCGGGGAGCTGTTTTTT.

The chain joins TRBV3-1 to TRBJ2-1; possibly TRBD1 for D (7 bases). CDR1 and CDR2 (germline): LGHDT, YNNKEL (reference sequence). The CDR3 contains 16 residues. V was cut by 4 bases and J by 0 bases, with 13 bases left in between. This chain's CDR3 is CASSPRDRRSYNEQFF. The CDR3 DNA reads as TGTGCCAGCAGCCCGCGGGACAGACGCTCCTACAATGAGCAGTTCTTC.

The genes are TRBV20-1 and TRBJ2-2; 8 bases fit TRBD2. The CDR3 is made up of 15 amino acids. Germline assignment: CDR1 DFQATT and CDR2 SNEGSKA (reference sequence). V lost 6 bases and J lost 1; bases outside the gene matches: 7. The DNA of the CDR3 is TGCAGTGCCGCGGGGGGCCGGAAGAACACCGGGGAGCTGTTTTTT. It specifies CSAAGGRKNTGELFF.

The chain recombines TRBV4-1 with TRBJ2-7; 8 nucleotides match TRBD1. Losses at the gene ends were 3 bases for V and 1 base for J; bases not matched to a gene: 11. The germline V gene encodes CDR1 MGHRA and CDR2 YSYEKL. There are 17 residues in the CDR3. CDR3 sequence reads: CASSQTLVGQGSYEQYF. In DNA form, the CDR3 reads TGCGCCAGCAGCCAGACTTTGGTCGGACAGGGATCCTACGAGCAGTACTTC.

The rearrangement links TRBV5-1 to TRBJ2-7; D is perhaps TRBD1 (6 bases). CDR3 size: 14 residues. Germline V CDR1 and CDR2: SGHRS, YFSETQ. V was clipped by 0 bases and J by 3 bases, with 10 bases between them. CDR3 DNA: TGCGCCAGCAGCTTGGAACCGGACAGCTACGAGCAGTACTTC. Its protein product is CASSLEPDSYEQYF.

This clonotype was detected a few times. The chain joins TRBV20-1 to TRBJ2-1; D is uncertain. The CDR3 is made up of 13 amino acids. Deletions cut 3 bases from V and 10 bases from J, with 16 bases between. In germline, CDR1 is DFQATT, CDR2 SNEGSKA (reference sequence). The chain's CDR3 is CSARRDSKGEQFF. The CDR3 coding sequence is TGCAGTGCTAGGAGAGATAGTAAGGGAGAGCAGTTCTTC.

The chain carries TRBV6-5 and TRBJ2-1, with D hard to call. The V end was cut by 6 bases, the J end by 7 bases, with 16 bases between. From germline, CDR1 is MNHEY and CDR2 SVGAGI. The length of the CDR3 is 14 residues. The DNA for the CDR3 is TGTGCCAGCAGCCCCGTCAGTTGGCTAAATGAGCAGTTCTTC. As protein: CASSPVSWLNEQFF.

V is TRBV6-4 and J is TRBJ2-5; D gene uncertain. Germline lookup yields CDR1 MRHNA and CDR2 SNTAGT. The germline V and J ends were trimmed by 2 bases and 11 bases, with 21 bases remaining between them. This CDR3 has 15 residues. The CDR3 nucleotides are TGTGCCAGCAGTGACCCGCCGGATCCCTACAATGAGCAGTACTTC. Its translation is CASSDPPDPYNEQYF.

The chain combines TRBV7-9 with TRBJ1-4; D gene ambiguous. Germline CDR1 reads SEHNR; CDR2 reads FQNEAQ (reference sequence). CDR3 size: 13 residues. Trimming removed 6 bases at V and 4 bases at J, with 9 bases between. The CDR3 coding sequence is TGTGCCAGCAGAGGGCTTATTAATGAAAAACTGTTTTTT. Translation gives CASRGLINEKLFF.

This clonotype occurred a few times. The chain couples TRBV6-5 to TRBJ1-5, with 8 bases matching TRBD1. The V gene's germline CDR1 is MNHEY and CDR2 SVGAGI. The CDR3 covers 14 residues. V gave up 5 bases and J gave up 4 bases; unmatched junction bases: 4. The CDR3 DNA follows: TGTGCCAGCAGTGCCGGACAGGGAAATCAGCCCCAGCATTTT. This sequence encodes CASSAGQGNQPQHF.

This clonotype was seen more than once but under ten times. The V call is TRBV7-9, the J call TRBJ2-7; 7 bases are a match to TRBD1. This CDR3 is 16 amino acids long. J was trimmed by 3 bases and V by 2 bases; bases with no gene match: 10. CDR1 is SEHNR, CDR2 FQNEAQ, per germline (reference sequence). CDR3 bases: TGTGCCAGCAGCTTACCCGACAGGGATCACCTCTACGAGCAGTACTTC. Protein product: CASSLPDRDHLYEQYF.

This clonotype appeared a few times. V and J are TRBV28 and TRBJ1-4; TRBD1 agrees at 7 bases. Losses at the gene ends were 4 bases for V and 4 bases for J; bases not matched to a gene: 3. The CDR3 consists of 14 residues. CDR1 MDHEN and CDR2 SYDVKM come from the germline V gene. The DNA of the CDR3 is TGTGCCAGCAGTTACGGGACAGTTAATGAAAAACTGTTTTTT. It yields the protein CASSYGTVNEKLFF.

This chain's CDR3 is CSATSGGAEYQETQYF. In nucleotides, the CDR3 is TGCAGTGCTACTAGCGGGGGGGCTGAGTACCAAGAGACCCAGTACTTC. The V call is TRBV20-1, the J call TRBJ2-5, with 12 bases lining up with TRBD2. The CDR3 covers 16 residues. CDR1 and CDR2 from the germline V gene are DFQATT and SNEGSKA (reference sequence). Trimming cost V 4 bases and J 0 bases; bases outside gene matches: 6.

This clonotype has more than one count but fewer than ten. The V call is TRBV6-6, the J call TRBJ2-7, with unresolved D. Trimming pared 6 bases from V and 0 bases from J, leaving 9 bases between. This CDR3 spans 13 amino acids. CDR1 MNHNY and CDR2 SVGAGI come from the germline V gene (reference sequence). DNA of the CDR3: TGTGCCAGCAGACTTCGGAGCTCCTACGAGCAGTACTTC. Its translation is CASRLRSSYEQYF.

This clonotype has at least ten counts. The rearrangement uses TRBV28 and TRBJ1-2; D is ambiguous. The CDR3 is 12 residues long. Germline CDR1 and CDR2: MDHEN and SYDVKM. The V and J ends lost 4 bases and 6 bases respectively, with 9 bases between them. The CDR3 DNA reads TGTGCCAGCAGTTCTGTCCGTCATGGCTACACCTTC. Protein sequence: CASSSVRHGYTF.

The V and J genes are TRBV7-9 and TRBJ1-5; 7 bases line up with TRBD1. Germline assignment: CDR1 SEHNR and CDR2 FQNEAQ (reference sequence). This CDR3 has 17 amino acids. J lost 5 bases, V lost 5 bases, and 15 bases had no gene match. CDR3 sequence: CASSPALSAGGDQPQHF. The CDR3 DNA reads TGTGCCAGCAGCCCAGCGCTGTCGGCAGGGGGGGATCAGCCCCAGCATTTT.

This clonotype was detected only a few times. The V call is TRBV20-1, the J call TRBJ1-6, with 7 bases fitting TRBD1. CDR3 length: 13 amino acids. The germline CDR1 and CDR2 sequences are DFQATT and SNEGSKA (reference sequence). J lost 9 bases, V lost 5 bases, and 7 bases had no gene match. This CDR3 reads CSAADRVGSPLHF. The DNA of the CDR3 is TGCAGTGCTGCCGACAGGGTGGGTTCACCCCTCCACTTT.

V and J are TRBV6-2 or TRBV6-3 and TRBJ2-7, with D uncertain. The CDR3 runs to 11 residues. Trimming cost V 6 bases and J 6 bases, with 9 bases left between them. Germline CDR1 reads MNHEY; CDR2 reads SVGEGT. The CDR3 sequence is CASSHGFEQYF. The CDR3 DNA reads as TGTGCCAGCAGCCACGGTTTCGAGCAGTACTTC.

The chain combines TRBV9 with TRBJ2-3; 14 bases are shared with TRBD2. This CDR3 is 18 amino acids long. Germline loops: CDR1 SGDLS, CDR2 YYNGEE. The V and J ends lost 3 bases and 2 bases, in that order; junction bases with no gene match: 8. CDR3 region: CASSATSGGASYTDTQYF. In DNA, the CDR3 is TGTGCCAGCAGCGCGACTAGCGGGGGGGCCTCTTACACAGATACGCAGTATTTT.

The CDR3 nucleotides are TGCGCCAGCAGCTTCTTCCCGGCAAATGAGCAGTTCTTC. Amino acid sequence: CASSFFPANEQFF. The genes are TRBV5-1 and TRBJ2-1, with D unclear. Trimming took 2 bases from V and 7 from J, leaving 10 bases between them. The germline CDR1 and CDR2 sequences are SGHRS and YFSETQ. The CDR3 consists of 13 residues.

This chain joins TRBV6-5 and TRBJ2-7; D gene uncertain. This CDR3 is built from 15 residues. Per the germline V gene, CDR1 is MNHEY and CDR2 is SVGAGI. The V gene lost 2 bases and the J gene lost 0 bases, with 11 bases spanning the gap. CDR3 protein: CASSYIGASSYEQYF. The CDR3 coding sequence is TGTGCCAGCAGTTACATCGGCGCCAGCTCCTACGAGCAGTACTTC.

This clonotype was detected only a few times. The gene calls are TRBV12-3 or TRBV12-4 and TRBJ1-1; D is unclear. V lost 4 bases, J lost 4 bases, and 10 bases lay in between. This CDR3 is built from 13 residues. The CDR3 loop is CASSWAVSTEAFF. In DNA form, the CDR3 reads TGTGCCAGCAGTTGGGCAGTATCCACTGAAGCTTTCTTT.

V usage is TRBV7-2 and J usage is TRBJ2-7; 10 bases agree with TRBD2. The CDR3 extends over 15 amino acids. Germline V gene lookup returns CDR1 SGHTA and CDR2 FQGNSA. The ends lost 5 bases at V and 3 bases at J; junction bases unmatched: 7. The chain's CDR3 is CASSRTSGALYEQYF. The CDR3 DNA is TGTGCCAGCAGCAGAACTAGCGGGGCCCTCTACGAGCAGTACTTC.